The following is a TCR beta chain sequence with its context. Its antigen is as yet unknown. The entry originates in a study of graft-versus-host responses after intestinal transplantation. Study overall: Recipients got multivisceral, liver-intestinal, or isolated intestinal transplants. Anti-thymocyte globulin was used for induction in all recipients, who then took tacrolimus and steroids for roughly 3 years. Study-level points and caveats: The study found high graft-versus-host to host-versus-graft clonal ratios in allografts of patients with graft-donor T cell macrochimerism. GvH clones were found in recipient marrow; some appeared first in ileum or blood.

Deletions cut 3 bases from V and 0 bases from J, with 8 bases between. CDR1 is MNHNS and CDR2 is SASEGT in the germline V gene. CDR3 length: 14 amino acids. Method: immunoSEQ multiplex PCR; TCRdb's copy keeps in-frame clones and lacks some. The profile shows roughly 120,000 clones, around 94% of them singletons. The sequence came from a human donor who was the organ donor for an intestinal transplant. The J gene is TRBJ1-2, the V gene TRBV6-1; D gene uncertain. Sample: unstimulated CD4+ T cells sorted from spleen or lymph node cells, taken before transplant. The DNA of the CDR3 is TGTGCCAGCAGTGACGGCATGGCTAACTATGGCTACACCTTC. This encodes CASSDGMANYGYTF.